This TCR beta chain was found in a study of T cell repertoires in cytomegalovirus infection. Study-level information: An indication of both CMV infection and matching HLA type came from public TCR beta signatures.

Per the germline V gene, CDR1 is SGHVS and CDR2 is FQNEAQ. V lost 4 bases and J 8 bases, leaving 8 bases between the germline ends. CDR3 length equals 11 residues. General observations from the study: The ex vivo response was dominated by HLA-C-restricted CMV-specific TCR beta clonotypes. Adding up the frequency of public TCR beta families identified people who carried CMV plus the relevant HLA.

MiXCR, applied by TCRdb to the reads, yields one record per CDR3 protein. The table records roughly 760,000 distinct CDR3 sequences, roughly a third of them present only once. This clonotype was counted at least ten times. The antigen remains unidentified. Material: PBMCs. This chain links TRBV7-8 with TRBJ1-1; no clear D gene. The receptor's source is a human donor in good health (CMV status not recorded). Some clones in this sample may be carry-over from other donors' samples. In nucleotides, the CDR3 is TGTGCCAGCAGCTCACAGAGGGAAGCTTTCTTT. It translates to CASSSQREAFF.